The entry below gives a single T cell receptor beta chain sequence along with its context. Its antigen is not known. In the PCR, 60 Vbeta and 13 Jbeta primers were used. TCRdb keeps only in-frame clones here, not all; method: immunoSEQ multiplex PCR. Here the sample table reports approximately 120,000 clones. This sample was included in a study of cytomegalovirus exposure and HLA in healthy donors. CDR3 length: 18 residues. Per germline, CDR1 MGHRA and CDR2 YSYEKL. J was trimmed by 5 bases and V by 3 bases; bases with no gene match: 16. General observations from the study: Evidence from a later analysis indicated that most CMV-associated TCR beta chains looked HLA-restricted. Cytomegalovirus status was reportedly diagnosed by the classifier with high sensitivity and specificity.

The chain combines TRBV4-1 with TRBJ2-1, with 7 bases that match TRBD1. The TCR originated in a woman aged 60-75 years in good health and CMV-seronegative. The sequenced sample consisted of PBMCs. The CDR3 DNA sequence: TGCGCCAGCAGCCAGTTGTCTACTGGGACAGTAAAAGACAATGAGCAGTTCTTC. Residues: CASSQLSTGTVKDNEQFF.